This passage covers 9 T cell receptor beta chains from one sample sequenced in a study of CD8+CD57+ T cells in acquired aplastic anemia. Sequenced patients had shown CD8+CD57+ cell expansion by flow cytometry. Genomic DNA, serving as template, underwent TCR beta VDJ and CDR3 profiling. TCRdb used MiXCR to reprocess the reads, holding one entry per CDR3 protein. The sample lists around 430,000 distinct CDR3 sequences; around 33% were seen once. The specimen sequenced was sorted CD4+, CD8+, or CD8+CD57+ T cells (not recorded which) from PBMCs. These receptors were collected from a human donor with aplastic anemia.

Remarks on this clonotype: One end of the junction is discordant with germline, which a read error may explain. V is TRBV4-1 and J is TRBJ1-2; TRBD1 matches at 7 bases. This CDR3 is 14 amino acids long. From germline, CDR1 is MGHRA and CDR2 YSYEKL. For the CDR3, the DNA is TGTGCCAGCAGCCAAGGGGACAGTTTGGGGGGCTACACCTTC. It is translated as CASSQGDSLGGYTF.

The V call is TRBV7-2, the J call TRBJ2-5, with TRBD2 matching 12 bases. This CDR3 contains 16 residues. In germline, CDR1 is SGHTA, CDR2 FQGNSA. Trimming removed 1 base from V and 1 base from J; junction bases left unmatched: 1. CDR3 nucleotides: TGTACCAGCAGCTTAGGGACTAGCGGGATCCAAGAGACCCAGTACTTC. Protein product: CTSSLGTSGIQETQYF.

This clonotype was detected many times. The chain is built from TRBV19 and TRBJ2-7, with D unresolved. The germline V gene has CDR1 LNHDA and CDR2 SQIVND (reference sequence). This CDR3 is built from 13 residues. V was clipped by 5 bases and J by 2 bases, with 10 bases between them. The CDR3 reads CASSSDGTYEQYF. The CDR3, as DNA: TGTGCCAGTAGTTCGGACGGAACCTACGAGCAGTACTTC.

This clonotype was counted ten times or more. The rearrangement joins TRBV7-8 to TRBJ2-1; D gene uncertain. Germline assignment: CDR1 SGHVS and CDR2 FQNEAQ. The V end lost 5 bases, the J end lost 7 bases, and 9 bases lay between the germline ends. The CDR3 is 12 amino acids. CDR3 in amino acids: CASSPGWNEQFF. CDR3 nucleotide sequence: TGTGCCAGCAGCCCCGGGTGGAATGAGCAGTTCTTC.

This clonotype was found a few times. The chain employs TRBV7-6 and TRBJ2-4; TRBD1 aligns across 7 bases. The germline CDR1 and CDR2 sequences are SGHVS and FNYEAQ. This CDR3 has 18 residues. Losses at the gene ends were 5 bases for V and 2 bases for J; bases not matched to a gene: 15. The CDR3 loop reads CASSQSRGGTWSKNIQYF. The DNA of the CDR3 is TGTGCCAGCAGCCAAAGTCGAGGGGGCACCTGGTCCAAAAACATTCAGTACTTC.

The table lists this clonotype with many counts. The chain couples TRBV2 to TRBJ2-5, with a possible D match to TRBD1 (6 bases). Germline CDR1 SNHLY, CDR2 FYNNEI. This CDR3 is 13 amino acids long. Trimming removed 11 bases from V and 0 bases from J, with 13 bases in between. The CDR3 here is CASSRDNQETQYF. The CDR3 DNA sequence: TGTGCCTCATCTCGGGACAACCAAGAGACCCAGTACTTC.

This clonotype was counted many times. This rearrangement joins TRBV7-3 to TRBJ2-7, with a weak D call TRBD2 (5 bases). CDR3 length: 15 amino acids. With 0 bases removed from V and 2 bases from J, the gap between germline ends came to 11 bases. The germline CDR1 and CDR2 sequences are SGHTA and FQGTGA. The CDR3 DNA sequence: TGTGCCAGCAGCTTAACAGGGAAGGGAGCCTACGAGCAGTACTTC. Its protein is CASSLTGKGAYEQYF.

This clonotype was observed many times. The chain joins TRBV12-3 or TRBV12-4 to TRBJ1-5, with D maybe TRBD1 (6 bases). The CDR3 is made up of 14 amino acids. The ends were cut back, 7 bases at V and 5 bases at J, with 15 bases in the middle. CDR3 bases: TGTGCCAGCACAACGGCGGGGGGCGATCAGCCCCAGCATTTT. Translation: CASTTAGGDQPQHF.

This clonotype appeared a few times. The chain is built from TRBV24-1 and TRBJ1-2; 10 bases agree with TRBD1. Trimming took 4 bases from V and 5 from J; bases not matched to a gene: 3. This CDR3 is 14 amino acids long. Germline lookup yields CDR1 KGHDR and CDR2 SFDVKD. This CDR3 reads CATSDPGQGYGYTF. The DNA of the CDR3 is TGTGCCACCAGTGACCCGGGACAGGGGTATGGCTACACCTTC.